A selection of T cell receptor beta chains follows, all from one sample in a study of Graves' ophthalmopathy and Graves' hyperthyroidism. MiXCR, run by TCRdb on the multiplex PCR reads, gives a single entry per CDR3 protein. This table has around 1,200,000 distinct CDR3 sequences, less than 45% appearing once. The sequenced sample was peripheral blood or thyroid tissue (not recorded which). Source of these receptors: an adult man with Graves' hyperthyroidism. Both conserved end residues are part of each CDR3. Fields, in order: D gene, CDR3 length, J gene, V gene, clone size, CDR3 DNA, CDR3 protein. A D gene is named only where the DNA matches it firmly. Clone size is shown for a subset of rows, as once, few, many or a class of expanded clone.

d_gene: NA
len: 13
j_gene: TRBJ2-7
v_gene: TRBV14
abundance: NA
CDR3nt: TGTGCCAGCAGCCAAGAGCCAGGGAGAGAGCAGTACTTC
CDR3aa: CASSQEPGREQYF

d_gene: TRBD2
len: 13
j_gene: TRBJ2-7
v_gene: TRBV20-1
abundance: many
CDR3nt: TGCAGTGCCAACCCTAGCGGGAGCTACGAGCAGTACTTC
CDR3aa: CSANPSGSYEQYF

d_gene: TRBD1
len: 17
j_gene: TRBJ2-7
v_gene: TRBV11-2
abundance: NA
CDR3nt: TGTGCCAGCAGTTTGTCCCGACTGGGACAGACCTCCTACGAGCAGTACTTC
CDR3aa: CASSLSRLGQTSYEQYF

d_gene: NA
len: 10
j_gene: TRBJ2-2
v_gene: TRBV10-3
abundance: NA
CDR3nt: TGTGCCATCAGTTCCGGGAAGCTGTTTTTT
CDR3aa: CAISSGKLFF

d_gene: TRBD1
len: 15
j_gene: TRBJ1-2
v_gene: TRBV19
abundance: NA
CDR3nt: TGTGCCAGCAGCCAAGATAGCCAGGGACAGGGAAGCTACACCTTC
CDR3aa: CASSQDSQGQGSYTF

d_gene: TRBD2
len: 16
j_gene: TRBJ2-2
v_gene: TRBV2
abundance: many
CDR3nt: TGTGCCAGCAGTTATGGACTAGCGGGGGACACCGGGGAGCTGTTTTTT
CDR3aa: CASSYGLAGDTGELFF

d_gene: NA
len: 17
j_gene: TRBJ2-6
v_gene: TRBV5-6
abundance: NA
CDR3nt: TGTGCCAGCAGCTTGGCCCTTCTTAACTCTGGGGCCAACGTCCTGACTTTC
CDR3aa: CASSLALLNSGANVLTF

d_gene: NA
len: 15
j_gene: TRBJ1-4
v_gene: TRBV12-3/TRBV12-4
abundance: once
CDR3nt: TGTGCCAGCAGCCCCGAGTCCGGGGGTCGGGAAAAACTGTCTTTT
CDR3aa: CASSPESGGREKLSF

d_gene: TRBD2
len: 17
j_gene: TRBJ2-7
v_gene: TRBV19
abundance: NA
CDR3nt: TGTGCCAGTAGTACAAACCTCGGACTAGCGGGAGGGTACGAGCAGTACTTC
CDR3aa: CASSTNLGLAGGYEQYF

d_gene: NA
len: 14
j_gene: TRBJ2-7
v_gene: TRBV9
abundance: NA
CDR3nt: TGTGCCAGCAGTGCCCGAGCCATGATAGACGAGCAGTACTTC
CDR3aa: CASSARAMIDEQYF

d_gene: NA
len: 13
j_gene: TRBJ1-4
v_gene: TRBV20-1
abundance: many
CDR3nt: TGCAGTGCTAGAGGTCGGACTAATGAAAAACTGTTTTTT
CDR3aa: CSARGRTNEKLFF

d_gene: NA
len: 17
j_gene: TRBJ1-5
v_gene: TRBV7-2
abundance: NA
CDR3nt: TGTGCCAGCAGCTTAGCGCCCCGGACGGTTACCAATCAGCCCCAGCATTTT
CDR3aa: CASSLAPRTVTNQPQHF

d_gene: NA
len: 15
j_gene: TRBJ1-1
v_gene: TRBV20-1
abundance: many
CDR3nt: TGCAGTGCTAGAGATGCGGGACCTCGTCTTTCTGAAGCTTTCTTT
CDR3aa: CSARDAGPRLSEAFF

d_gene: NA
len: 13
j_gene: TRBJ2-3
v_gene: TRBV10-3
abundance: NA
CDR3nt: TGTGCCATCAGTGTAGCCGTCACAGATACGCAGTATTTT
CDR3aa: CAISVAVTDTQYF

d_gene: NA
len: 13
j_gene: TRBJ2-7
v_gene: TRBV2
abundance: NA
CDR3nt: TGTGCCAGCAGGGAGGACATCCTTGGCGAGCAGTACTTC
CDR3aa: CASREDILGEQYF

d_gene: TRBD2
len: 18
j_gene: TRBJ2-5
v_gene: TRBV6-5
abundance: NA
CDR3nt: TGTGCCAGCAGTGACTCCGGGACTAGCGGGAGAGCTGGAGAGACCCAGTACTTC
CDR3aa: CASSDSGTSGRAGETQYF

d_gene: NA
len: 14
j_gene: TRBJ1-5
v_gene: TRBV11-2
abundance: NA
CDR3nt: TGTGCCAGCAGCGGGGGGTTCTCGGGGCAGCCCCAGCATTTT
CDR3aa: CASSGGFSGQPQHF

d_gene: NA
len: 13
j_gene: TRBJ2-5
v_gene: TRBV28
abundance: NA
CDR3nt: TGTGCCAGCAGCCGCAACCTACAAGAGACCCAGTACTTC
CDR3aa: CASSRNLQETQYF

d_gene: NA
len: 16
j_gene: TRBJ1-1
v_gene: TRBV10-3
abundance: NA
CDR3nt: TGTGCCATCAGTGAGTCTGGGACAATCAGGGTAACTGAAGCTTTCTTT
CDR3aa: CAISESGTIRVTEAFF

d_gene: TRBD1
len: 12
j_gene: TRBJ2-7
v_gene: TRBV20-1
abundance: many
CDR3nt: TGCAGTTGTACAACAGGGGCCTACGAGCAGTACTTC
CDR3aa: CSCTTGAYEQYF

d_gene: NA
len: 12
j_gene: TRBJ1-2
v_gene: TRBV10-3
abundance: NA
CDR3nt: TGTGCCATCAGTTACGGGGGCTATGGCTACACCTTC
CDR3aa: CAISYGGYGYTF

d_gene: NA
len: 15
j_gene: TRBJ2-7
v_gene: TRBV25-1
abundance: many
CDR3nt: TGTGCCACAAAAAAAATCGGGTCGACATCCTACGAGCAGTACTTC
CDR3aa: CATKKIGSTSYEQYF

d_gene: NA
len: 15
j_gene: TRBJ2-7
v_gene: TRBV19
abundance: NA
CDR3nt: TGTGCCAGTAGTATAGACAGGGGAAATCCATACGAGCAGTACTTC
CDR3aa: CASSIDRGNPYEQYF

d_gene: NA
len: 15
j_gene: TRBJ2-7
v_gene: TRBV15
abundance: many
CDR3nt: TGTGCCACCAGCAGAACCCGGGACGCGTCCTACGAGCAGTACTTC
CDR3aa: CATSRTRDASYEQYF

d_gene: TRBD1
len: 15
j_gene: TRBJ1-2
v_gene: TRBV6-2/TRBV6-3
abundance: few
CDR3nt: TGTGCCAGCAGTCTCAATACCGGGACAGGGTATGGCTACACCTTC
CDR3aa: CASSLNTGTGYGYTF

d_gene: NA
len: 16
j_gene: TRBJ2-5
v_gene: TRBV25-1
abundance: NA
CDR3nt: NA
CDR3aa: CASFYICSVGRETQYF

d_gene: NA
len: 13
j_gene: TRBJ2-7
v_gene: TRBV6-6
abundance: few
CDR3nt: TGTGCCAGCAGCCACAGGGTAGTCCACGAGCAGTACTTC
CDR3aa: CASSHRVVHEQYF

d_gene: NA
len: 13
j_gene: TRBJ1-2
v_gene: TRBV10-2
abundance: once
CDR3nt: TGTGCCATCAGTTACCCCGGGACGGCCTCCTACACCTTC
CDR3aa: CAISYPGTASYTF

d_gene: TRBD1
len: 18
j_gene: TRBJ2-7
v_gene: TRBV12-3/TRBV12-4
abundance: NA
CDR3nt: TGTGCCAGCAGTCCCACCGGGACAGGGCATTATAGCTCCTACGAGCAGTACTTC
CDR3aa: CASSPTGTGHYSSYEQYF

d_gene: TRBD1
len: 17
j_gene: TRBJ2-7
v_gene: TRBV3-1
abundance: NA
CDR3nt: TGTGCCAGCAGCCAAGTTCCGGGGACAGGGCAAGCCTACGAGCAGTACTTC
CDR3aa: CASSQVPGTGQAYEQYF

d_gene: NA
len: 15
j_gene: TRBJ1-5
v_gene: TRBV6-1
abundance: many
CDR3nt: TGTGCCAGCAGTTCGGGACCGCTCCGCAATCAGCCCCAGCATTTT
CDR3aa: CASSSGPLRNQPQHF

d_gene: NA
len: 13
j_gene: TRBJ1-1
v_gene: TRBV24-1
abundance: NA
CDR3nt: TGTGCCACCAGTGACACCGGGACCACTGAAGCTTTCTTT
CDR3aa: CATSDTGTTEAFF

d_gene: NA
len: 13
j_gene: TRBJ2-7
v_gene: TRBV6-5
abundance: many
CDR3nt: TGTGCCAGCAGTTACGAGGGGCGTAACGAGCAGTACTTC
CDR3aa: CASSYEGRNEQYF

d_gene: NA
len: 10
j_gene: TRBJ1-2
v_gene: TRBV19
abundance: NA
CDR3nt: TGTGCCAGTAGAAGACAGCGATACACCTTC
CDR3aa: CASRRQRYTF

d_gene: TRBD1
len: 14
j_gene: TRBJ1-3
v_gene: TRBV19
abundance: NA
CDR3nt: TGTGCCAGTATCCGTACAGGGGGCGGAAACACCATATATTTT
CDR3aa: CASIRTGGGNTIYF

d_gene: NA
len: 14
j_gene: TRBJ1-2
v_gene: TRBV24-1
abundance: many
CDR3nt: TGTGCCACCAGTGATCGGACAACCAGGGCTGGCTACACCTTC
CDR3aa: CATSDRTTRAGYTF

d_gene: TRBD2
len: 16
j_gene: TRBJ2-7
v_gene: TRBV6-2/TRBV6-3
abundance: once
CDR3nt: TGTGCCAGCAGTGCCGGGGGGGCTAGCGGGAGGTACGAGCAGTACTTC
CDR3aa: CASSAGGASGRYEQYF

d_gene: TRBD1
len: 15
j_gene: TRBJ1-6
v_gene: TRBV10-3
abundance: NA
CDR3nt: TGTGCCATCAGGGATGGACAGGATGTTAGATCACCCCTCCACTTT
CDR3aa: CAIRDGQDVRSPLHF

d_gene: NA
len: 16
j_gene: TRBJ1-2
v_gene: TRBV19
abundance: many
CDR3nt: TGTGCCAGTAGTATTGAGTTTCGTGGACGGATCTATGGCTACACCTTC
CDR3aa: CASSIEFRGRIYGYTF

d_gene: NA
len: 15
j_gene: TRBJ2-5
v_gene: TRBV4-2
abundance: NA
CDR3nt: TGTGCCAGCAGCCAAGAAATTAGTGGACAAGAGACCCAGTACTTC
CDR3aa: CASSQEISGQETQYF

d_gene: NA
len: 11
j_gene: TRBJ1-2
v_gene: TRBV4-1
abundance: many
CDR3nt: TGCGCCAGCAGCTCAGGGTGGGGCTACACCTTC
CDR3aa: CASSSGWGYTF